These 16 T cell receptor beta chains were all obtained from the same sample, sequenced in a study of blood T cell repertoires in COVID-19. The assay was immunoSEQ multiplex PCR, and TCRdb's table has in-frame clones only and misses some. The sample yields 140,000 to 150,000 clones, under 90% seen once. Sequenced: peripheral blood. Receptor source: a man aged 65 to 85 who had recovered from COVID-19.

The gene calls are TRBV19 and TRBJ2-3, with 7 bases identical to TRBD1. V was clipped by 3 bases and J by 5 bases; unmatched bases: 11. CDR1 LNHDA and CDR2 SQIVND come from the germline V gene (reference sequence). The CDR3 spans 16 residues. This CDR3 reads CASSMVWDRGGDTQYF. CDR3 in DNA: TGTGCCAGTAGTATGGTGTGGGACAGAGGTGGAGATACGCAGTATTTT.

This clone was detected only a few times. The genes are TRBV4-3 and TRBJ2-7; D may be TRBD2 (5 bases). Germline-derived CDR1 and CDR2 are LGHNA and YSLEER. The CDR3 runs 16 residues. Deletions cut 0 bases from V and 5 bases from J, with 17 bases between. DNA of the CDR3: TGCGCCAGCAGCCAAGAGGGCGGGCAGGTCACCCACGAGCAGTACTTC. This gives the protein CASSQEGGQVTHEQYF.

The V gene is TRBV6-5, the J gene TRBJ2-1, with 8 bases fitting TRBD1. This CDR3 contains 14 residues. CDR1 is MNHEY, CDR2 SVGAGI, per germline. With 2 bases clipped from V and 6 bases from J, the junction kept 3 bases outside the gene matches. CDR3 bases: TGTGCCAGCAGTTACGTGACAGGGGCCAATGAGCAGTTCTTC. Its translation: CASSYVTGANEQFF.

The table lists this clone with a few counts. CDR3: CASSFTTGELFF. The CDR3 bases are TGTGCCAGCAGCTTTACTACCGGGGAGCTGTTTTTT. The rearrangement uses TRBV7-3 and TRBJ2-2; D call uncertain. Trimming removed 3 bases from V and 5 bases from J, with 4 bases in between. The CDR3 has 12 residues. Germline V gives CDR1 SGHTA, CDR2 FQGTGA.

The rearrangement links TRBV7-8 to TRBJ2-7, with TRBD1 matching 7 bases. This CDR3 region has 13 residues. The J segment lost 2 bases and the V segment lost 5 bases, leaving 3 bases of the junction unmatched. In germline, CDR1 is SGHVS, CDR2 FQNEAQ. This chain's CDR3 is CASSPTGPYEQYF. CDR3 in DNA: TGTGCCAGCAGCCCGACAGGGCCCTACGAGCAGTACTTC.

This chain connects TRBV18 to TRBJ2-1; 7 bases line up with TRBD2. The length of the CDR3 is 15 residues. Trimming cost V 3 bases and J 9 bases; bases outside gene matches: 11. Germline V CDR1 and CDR2: KGHSH, LQKENI. CDR3 coding DNA: TGTGCCAGCTCACCGTCGTCGGGGGGTGAAAGTGAGCAGTTCTTC. Protein sequence: CASSPSSGGESEQFF.

This clone was counted once. The CDR3 loop is CASSVGSLVNTEAFF. CDR3 bases: TGTGCCAGCAGCGTAGGCTCACTTGTGAACACTGAAGCTTTCTTT. The gene calls are TRBV9 and TRBJ1-1; D is unclear. Between the trimmed V and J ends, which lost 0 bases and 0 bases, there was a span of 9 bases. The CDR3 spans 15 residues. Germline V lookup: CDR1 SGDLS, CDR2 YYNGEE.

V is TRBV2 and J is TRBJ2-6; D is unresolved. V was pared by 6 bases and J by 4 bases, with 7 bases between. This CDR3 region has 13 residues. CDR1 SNHLY and CDR2 FYNNEI come from the germline V gene. CDR3 region: CASSAEGANVLTF. The CDR3 DNA reads as TGTGCCAGCAGCGCCGAGGGGGCCAACGTCCTGACTTTC.

The chain recombines TRBV30 with TRBJ2-1; 7 bases agree with TRBD1. This CDR3 region has 12 residues. In germline, CDR1 is GTSNPN, CDR2 SVGIG (reference sequence). J lost 3 bases, V lost 4 bases, and 0 bases had no gene match. CDR3 nucleotide sequence: TGTGCCTGGACAGGGGGCTACAATGAGCAGTTCTTC. It codes for CAWTGGYNEQFF. Supplemented by reference TRBV30 and TRBJ2-1, the full variable domain reads SQTIHQWPATLVQPVGSPLSLECTVEGTSNPNLYWYRQAAGRGLQLLFYSVGIGQISSEVPQNLSASRPQDRQFILSSKKLLLSDSGFYLCAWTGGYNEQFFGPGTRLTVL.

This clone was seen more than once but under ten times. This chain joins TRBV7-9 and TRBJ1-2, with 9 bases aligning to TRBD1. CDR1 and CDR2 (germline): SEHNR, FQNEAQ (reference sequence). The CDR3 sequence is 13 residues long. J lost 7 bases, V lost 5 bases, and 5 bases had no gene match. The CDR3 DNA reads as TGTGCCAGCAGCGTGGACAGGGGAGGTGGCTACACCTTC. Protein sequence: CASSVDRGGGYTF. Combining the CDR3 with reference TRBV7-9 and TRBJ1-2 gives the whole variable domain DTGVSQNPRHKITKRGQNVTFRCDPISEHNRLYWYRQTLGQGPEFLTYFQNEAQLEKSRLLSDRFSAERPKGSFSTLEIQRTEQGDSAMYLCASSVDRGGGYTFGSGTRLTVV.

The genes are TRBV7-2 and TRBJ2-7, with D possibly matching TRBD1 (6 bases). The CDR3 has 14 residues. The germline CDR1 and CDR2 sequences are SGHTA and FQGNSA. Trimming took 1 base from V and 3 from J, leaving 10 bases between them. The CDR3 nucleotides are TGTGCCAGCAGCTTAGAGGGGGTTTTCTACGAGCAGTACTTC. Translation: CASSLEGVFYEQYF.

The CDR3 coding sequence is TGCGCCAGCAGCCAAGCGCACGGGACTTACACAGATACGCAGTATTTT. It is translated as CASSQAHGTYTDTQYF. This chain links TRBV4-1 with TRBJ2-3; a possible D gene is TRBD2 (6 bases). V lost 1 base, J lost 2 bases, and 13 bases lay in between. The germline V gene encodes CDR1 MGHRA and CDR2 YSYEKL. This CDR3 has 16 amino acids.

The genes are TRBV5-6 and TRBJ1-2; tentatively, D is TRBD1 (5 bases). There are 15 residues in the CDR3. The ends were cut back, 1 base at V and 8 bases at J, with 18 bases in the middle. CDR1 SGHDT and CDR2 YYEEEE come from the germline V gene. The CDR3 sequence: CASSLTGVRAEGYTF. CDR3 coding DNA: TGTGCCAGCAGCTTGACGGGGGTCCGGGCAGAAGGCTACACCTTC.

This chain links TRBV30 with TRBJ2-1, with D perhaps TRBD1 (5 bases). The CDR3 totals 13 residues. CDR1 GTSNPN and CDR2 SVGIG come from the germline V gene (reference sequence). The V end was cut by 0 bases, the J end by 10 bases, with 13 bases between. CDR3 in DNA: TGTGCCTGGAGTGTAGGGGCCCGACCAGAGCAGTTCTTC. Encoded protein: CAWSVGARPEQFF.

The V and J genes are TRBV27 and TRBJ1-1; TRBD1 aligns across 8 bases. Germline lookup yields CDR1 MNHEY and CDR2 SMNVEV (reference sequence). CDR3 size: 14 residues. V dropped 7 bases and J dropped 1; count of bases not matched to a gene: 5. The CDR3 DNA sequence: TGTGCCAGCACCGACAGGGGACCGAACACTGAAGCTTTCTTT. This codes for CASTDRGPNTEAFF.

The chain carries TRBV30 and TRBJ2-7; perhaps TRBD2 as D (6 bases). The CDR3 loop spans 16 amino acids. Trimming cost V 4 bases and J 3 bases, with 22 bases left between them. In germline, CDR1 is GTSNPN, CDR2 SVGIG (reference sequence). The CDR3 nucleotides are TGTGCCTGGAAGCCAGCTGGAGGGCCTGGTTTCTACGAGCAGTACTTC. It codes for CAWKPAGGPGFYEQYF.